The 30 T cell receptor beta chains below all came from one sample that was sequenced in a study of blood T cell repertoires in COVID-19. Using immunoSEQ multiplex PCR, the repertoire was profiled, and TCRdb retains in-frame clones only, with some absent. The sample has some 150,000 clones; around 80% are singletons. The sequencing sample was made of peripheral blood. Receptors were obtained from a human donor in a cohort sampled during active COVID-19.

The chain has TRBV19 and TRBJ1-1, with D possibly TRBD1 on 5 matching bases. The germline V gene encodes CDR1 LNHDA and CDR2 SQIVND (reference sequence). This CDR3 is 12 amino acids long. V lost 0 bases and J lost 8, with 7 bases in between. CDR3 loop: CASSIDWTEAFF. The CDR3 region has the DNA TGTGCCAGTAGTATAGATTGGACAGAAGCTTTCTTT.

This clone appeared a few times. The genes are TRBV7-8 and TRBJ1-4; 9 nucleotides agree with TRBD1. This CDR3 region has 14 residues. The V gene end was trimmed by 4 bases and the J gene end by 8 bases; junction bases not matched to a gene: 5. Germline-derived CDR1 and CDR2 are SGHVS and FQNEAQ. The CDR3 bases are TGTGCCAGCAGCTCACAGGGGGCTGGGGAAAAACTGTTTTTT. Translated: CASSSQGAGEKLFF.

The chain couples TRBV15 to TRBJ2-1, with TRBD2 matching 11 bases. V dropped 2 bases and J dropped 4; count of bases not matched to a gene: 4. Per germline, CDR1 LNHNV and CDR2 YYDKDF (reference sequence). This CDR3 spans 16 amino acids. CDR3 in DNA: TGTGCCACCAGCAGAAATCTAGCGGGGGGATACAATGAGCAGTTCTTC. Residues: CATSRNLAGGYNEQFF. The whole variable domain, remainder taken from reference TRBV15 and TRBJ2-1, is DAMVIQNPRYQVTQFGKPVTLSCSQTLNHNVMYWYQQKSSQAPKLLFHYYDKDFNNEADTPDNFQSRRPNTSFCFLDIRSPGLGDTAMYLCATSRNLAGGYNEQFFGPGTRLTVL.

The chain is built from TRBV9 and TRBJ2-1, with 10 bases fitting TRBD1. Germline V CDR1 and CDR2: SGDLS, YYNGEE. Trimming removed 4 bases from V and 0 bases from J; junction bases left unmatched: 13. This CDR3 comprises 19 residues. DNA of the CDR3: TGTGCCAGCAGCCCCCAACCGGGACAGGGGAGGAGCTCCTACAATGAGCAGTTCTTC. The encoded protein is CASSPQPGQGRSSYNEQFF.

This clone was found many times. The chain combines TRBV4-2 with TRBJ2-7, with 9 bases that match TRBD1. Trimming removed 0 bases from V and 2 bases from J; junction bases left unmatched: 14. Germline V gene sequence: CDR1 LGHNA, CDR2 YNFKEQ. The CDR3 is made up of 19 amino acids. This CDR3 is CASSQDFTLGDRAAYEQYF. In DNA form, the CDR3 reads TGTGCCAGCAGCCAAGATTTTACTCTTGGGGACAGGGCAGCCTACGAGCAGTACTTC.

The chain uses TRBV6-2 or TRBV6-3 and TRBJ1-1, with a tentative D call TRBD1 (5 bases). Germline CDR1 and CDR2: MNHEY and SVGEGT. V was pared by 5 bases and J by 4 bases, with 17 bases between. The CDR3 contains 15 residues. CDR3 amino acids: CASSDARAWSTEAFF. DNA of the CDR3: TGTGCCAGCAGTGACGCCAGGGCATGGAGCACTGAAGCTTTCTTT.

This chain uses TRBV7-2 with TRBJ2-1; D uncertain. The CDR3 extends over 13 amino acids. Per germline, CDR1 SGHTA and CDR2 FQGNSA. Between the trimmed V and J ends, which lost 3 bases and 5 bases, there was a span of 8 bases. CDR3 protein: CASSFRRNNEQFF. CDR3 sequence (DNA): TGTGCCAGCAGCTTTAGGAGAAACAATGAGCAGTTCTTC.

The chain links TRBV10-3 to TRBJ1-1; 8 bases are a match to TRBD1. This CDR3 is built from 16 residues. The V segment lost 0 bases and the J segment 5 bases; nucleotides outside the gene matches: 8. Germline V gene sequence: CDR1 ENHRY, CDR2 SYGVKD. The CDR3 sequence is CAISESPGTGLTEAFF. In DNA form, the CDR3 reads TGTGCCATCAGTGAGTCACCCGGGACAGGTTTGACTGAAGCTTTCTTT.

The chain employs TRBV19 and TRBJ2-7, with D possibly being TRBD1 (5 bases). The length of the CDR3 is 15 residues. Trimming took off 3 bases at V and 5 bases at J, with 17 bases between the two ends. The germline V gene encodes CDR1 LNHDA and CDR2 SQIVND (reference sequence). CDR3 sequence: CASSIGQGWTNEQYF. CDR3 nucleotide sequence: TGTGCCAGTAGTATCGGCCAGGGCTGGACGAACGAGCAGTACTTC.

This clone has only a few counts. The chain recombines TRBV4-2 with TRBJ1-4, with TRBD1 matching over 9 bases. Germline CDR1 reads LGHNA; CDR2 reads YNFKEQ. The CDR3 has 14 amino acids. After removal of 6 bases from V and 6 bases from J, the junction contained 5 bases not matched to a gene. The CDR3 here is CASRGQGFDEKLFF. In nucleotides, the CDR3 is TGTGCCAGCAGAGGACAGGGGTTCGATGAAAAACTGTTTTTT.

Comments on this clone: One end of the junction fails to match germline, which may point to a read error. This chain's CDR3 is CASSQGRDSEIGF. CDR3 coding DNA: TGTGCCAGCAGCCAAGGTAGGGACAGCGAAATCGGTTTT. The genes are TRBV3-1 (or the pseudogene TRBV3-2) and TRBJ1-5; TRBD1 matches at 7 bases. The CDR3 length is 13 residues. The germline CDR1 and CDR2 sequences are LGHDT and YNNKEL (reference sequence).

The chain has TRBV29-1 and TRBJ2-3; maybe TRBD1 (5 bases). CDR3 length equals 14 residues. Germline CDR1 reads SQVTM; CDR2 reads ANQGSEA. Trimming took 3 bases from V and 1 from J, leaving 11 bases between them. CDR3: CSVDSGRGTDTQYF. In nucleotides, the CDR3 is TGCAGCGTTGATTCAGGCAGGGGCACAGATACGCAGTATTTT.

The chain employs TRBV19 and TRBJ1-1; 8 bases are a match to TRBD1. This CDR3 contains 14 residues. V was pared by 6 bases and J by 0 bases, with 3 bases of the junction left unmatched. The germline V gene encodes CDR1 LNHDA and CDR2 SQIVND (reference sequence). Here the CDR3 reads CASRQGEMNTEAFF. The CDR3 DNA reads TGTGCCAGTAGACAGGGGGAGATGAACACTGAAGCTTTCTTT.

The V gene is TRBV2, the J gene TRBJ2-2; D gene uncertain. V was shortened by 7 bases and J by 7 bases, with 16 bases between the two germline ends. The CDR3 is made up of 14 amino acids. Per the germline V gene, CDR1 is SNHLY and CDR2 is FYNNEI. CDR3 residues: CASTKAGIDGELFF. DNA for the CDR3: TGTGCCAGCACCAAGGCAGGAATAGACGGGGAGCTGTTTTTT. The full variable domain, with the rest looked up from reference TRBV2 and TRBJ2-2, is EPEVTQTPSHQVTQMGQEVILRCVPISNHLYFYWYRQILGQKVEFLVSFYNNEISEKSEIFDDQFSVERPDGSNFTLKIRSTKLEDSAMYFCASTKAGIDGELFFGEGSRLTVL.

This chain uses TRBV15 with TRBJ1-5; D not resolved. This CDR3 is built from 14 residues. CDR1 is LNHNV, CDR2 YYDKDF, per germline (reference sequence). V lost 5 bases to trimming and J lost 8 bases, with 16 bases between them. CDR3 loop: CATSSRDRKKPQHF. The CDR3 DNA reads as TGTGCCACCAGCTCCCGGGATCGTAAAAAGCCCCAGCATTTT.

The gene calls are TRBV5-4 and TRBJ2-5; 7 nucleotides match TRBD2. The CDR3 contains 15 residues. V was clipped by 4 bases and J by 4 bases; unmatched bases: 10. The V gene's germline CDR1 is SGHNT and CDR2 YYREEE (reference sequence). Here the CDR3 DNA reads TGTGCCAGCAGCCCGAGCGGGGACTCCTTAGAGACCCAGTACTTC. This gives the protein CASSPSGDSLETQYF.

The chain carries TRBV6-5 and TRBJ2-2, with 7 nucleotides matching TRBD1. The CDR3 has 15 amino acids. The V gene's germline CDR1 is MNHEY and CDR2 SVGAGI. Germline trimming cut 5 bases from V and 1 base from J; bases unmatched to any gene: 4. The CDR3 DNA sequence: TGTGCCAGCAGTCCTACAGGGGTGAACACCGGGGAGCTGTTTTTT. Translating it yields CASSPTGVNTGELFF.

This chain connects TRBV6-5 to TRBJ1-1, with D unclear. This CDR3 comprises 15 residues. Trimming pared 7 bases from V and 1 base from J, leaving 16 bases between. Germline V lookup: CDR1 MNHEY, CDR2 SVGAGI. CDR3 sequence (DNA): TGTGCCAGCACCCAAATCAGAGGGAGGAACACTGAAGCTTTCTTT. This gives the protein CASTQIRGRNTEAFF.

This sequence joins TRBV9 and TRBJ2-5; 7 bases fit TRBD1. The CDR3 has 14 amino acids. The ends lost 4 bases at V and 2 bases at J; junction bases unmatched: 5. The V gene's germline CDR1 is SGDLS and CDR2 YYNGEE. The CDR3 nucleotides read TGTGCCAGCAGCCTCCGGGACAGACAAGAGACCCAGTACTTC. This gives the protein CASSLRDRQETQYF.

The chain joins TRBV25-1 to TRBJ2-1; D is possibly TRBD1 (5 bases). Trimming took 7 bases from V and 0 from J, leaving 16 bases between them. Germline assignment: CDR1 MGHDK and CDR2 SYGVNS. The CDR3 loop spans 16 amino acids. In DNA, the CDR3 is TGTGCCAGCAAGAATCAGGGCGCCCGCTCCTACAATGAGCAGTTCTTC. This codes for CASKNQGARSYNEQFF.

The CDR3 reads CASSRRLGSGDTQYF. The CDR3 DNA reads TGTGCCAGCAGCCGGCGCCTAGGTAGCGGGGATACGCAGTATTTT. J is TRBJ2-3 and V is TRBV3-1 (or the pseudogene TRBV3-2); 7 positions agree with TRBD2. Germline CDR1 is LGHDT and CDR2 is YNNKEL (reference sequence). This CDR3 has 15 residues. V trimming: 4 bases; J trimming: 6 bases; junction bases outside the gene matches: 10.

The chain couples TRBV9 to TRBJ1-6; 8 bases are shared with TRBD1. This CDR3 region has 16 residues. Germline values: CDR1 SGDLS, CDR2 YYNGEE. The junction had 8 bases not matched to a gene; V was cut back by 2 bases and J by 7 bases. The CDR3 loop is CASSVGGTGLNSPLHF. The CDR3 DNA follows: TGTGCCAGCAGCGTGGGCGGGACAGGCCTAAATTCACCCCTCCACTTT.

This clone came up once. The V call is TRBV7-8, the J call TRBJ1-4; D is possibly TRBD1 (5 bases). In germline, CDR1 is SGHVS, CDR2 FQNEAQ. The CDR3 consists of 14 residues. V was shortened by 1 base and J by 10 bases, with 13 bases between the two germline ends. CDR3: CASSLVAREGKLFF. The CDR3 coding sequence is TGTGCCAGCAGCTTAGTTGCCAGGGAGGGAAAACTGTTTTTT.

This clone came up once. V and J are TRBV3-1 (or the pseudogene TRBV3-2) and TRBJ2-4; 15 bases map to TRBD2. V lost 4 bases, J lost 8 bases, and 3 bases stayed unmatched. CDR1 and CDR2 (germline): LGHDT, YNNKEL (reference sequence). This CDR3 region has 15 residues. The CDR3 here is CASSLRTSGGDIQYF. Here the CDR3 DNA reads TGTGCCAGCAGCCTTCGGACTAGCGGGGGGGACATTCAGTACTTC.

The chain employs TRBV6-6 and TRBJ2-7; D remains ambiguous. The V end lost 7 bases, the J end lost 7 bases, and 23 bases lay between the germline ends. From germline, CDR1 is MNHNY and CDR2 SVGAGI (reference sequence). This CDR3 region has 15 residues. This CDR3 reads CASNPSLGPIEEQYF. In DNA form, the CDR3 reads TGTGCCAGCAATCCATCCCTGGGCCCCATAGAGGAGCAGTACTTC.

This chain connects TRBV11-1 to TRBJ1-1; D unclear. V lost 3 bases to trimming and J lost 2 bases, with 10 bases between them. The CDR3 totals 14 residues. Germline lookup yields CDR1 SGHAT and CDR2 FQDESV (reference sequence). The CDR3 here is CASSFRSGNTEAFF. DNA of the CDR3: TGTGCCAGCAGCTTCCGCAGCGGCAACACTGAAGCTTTCTTT.

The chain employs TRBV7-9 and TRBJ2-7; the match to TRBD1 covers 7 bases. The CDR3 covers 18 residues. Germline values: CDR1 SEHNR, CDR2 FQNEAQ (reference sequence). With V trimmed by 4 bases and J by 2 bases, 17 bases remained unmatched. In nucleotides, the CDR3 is TGTGCCAGCAGCTCGATAGAGTCCGGGACAGCCAAAGCCTACGAGCAGTACTTC. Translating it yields CASSSIESGTAKAYEQYF.

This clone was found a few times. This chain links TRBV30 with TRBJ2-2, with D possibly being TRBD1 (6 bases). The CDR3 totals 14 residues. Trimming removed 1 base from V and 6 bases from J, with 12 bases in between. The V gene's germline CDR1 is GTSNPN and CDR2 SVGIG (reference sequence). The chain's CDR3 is CAWSATGSAGELFF. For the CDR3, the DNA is TGTGCCTGGAGTGCTACAGGGTCGGCCGGGGAGCTGTTTTTT.

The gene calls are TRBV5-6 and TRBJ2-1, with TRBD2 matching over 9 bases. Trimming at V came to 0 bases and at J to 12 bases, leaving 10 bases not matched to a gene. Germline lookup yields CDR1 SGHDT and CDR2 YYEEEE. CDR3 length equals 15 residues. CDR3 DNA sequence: TGTGCCAGCAGCTTGGACCTGGCGGGGGGGCGTAGGCAGTTCTTC. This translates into CASSLDLAGGRRQFF.

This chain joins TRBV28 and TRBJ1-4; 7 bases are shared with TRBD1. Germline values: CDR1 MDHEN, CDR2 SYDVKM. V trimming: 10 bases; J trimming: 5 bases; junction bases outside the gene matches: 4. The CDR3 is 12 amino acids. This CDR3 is CAIGQENEKLFF. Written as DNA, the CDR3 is TGTGCCATCGGACAGGAAAATGAAAAACTGTTTTTT.